This T cell receptor (beta chain) is from a study of shared clonotypes between healthy human individuals. Turning to the study itself: A couple of women and a few men aged 18 to 49 made up the donors. Study outcomes and limitations: An effect of sequencing depth on clonotype sharing among donors was expected. Naive subsets usually exceeded memory subsets in estimated richness.

V shed 5 bases and J shed 2 bases, with 2 bases lying between them. This CDR3 contains 11 residues. CDR1 SNHLY and CDR2 FYNNEI come from the germline V gene. This clone was found a few times. The target antigen is unknown. At the DNA level, this CDR3 is encoded by other sequences in the same sample as well. Repertoires were generated with immunoSEQ multiplex PCR, while TCRdb's copy carries only in-frame clones and drops some. The sample carries some 980,000 clones, approximately 76% recorded once. Sequencing used memory CD4+ T cells sorted from blood. Sample subset: CD45RA-negative fraction. This sequence originates from a man aged 18 to 30 in good health. V usage is TRBV2 and J usage is TRBJ2-3, with unresolved D. CDR3 coding DNA: TGTGCCAGCAGTTACACAGATACGCAGTATTTT. Its protein product is CASSYTDTQYF.